Presented here are 7 T cell receptor beta chains from one specimen sequenced in a study of multiple sclerosis patients with progressive multifocal leukoencephalopathy. This sample's time point: before natalizumab initiation. Profiling relied on immunoSEQ multiplex PCR, and the TCRdb table lists in-frame clones only, not all of them. Among 31,000 or so clones listed, about 88% were seen once. The sequencing sample was made of PBMCs. These receptor sequences come from a human donor with multiple sclerosis.

The chain couples TRBV4-1 to TRBJ2-7; D not resolved. The CDR3 runs to 16 residues. Per the germline V gene, CDR1 is MGHRA and CDR2 is YSYEKL. The V gene lost 0 bases and the J gene lost 0 bases, with 12 bases spanning the gap. The CDR3 protein is CASSQEKGTYSYEQYF. DNA for the CDR3: TGCGCCAGCAGCCAAGAGAAGGGCACCTACTCCTACGAGCAGTACTTC.

The rearrangement links TRBV7-6 to TRBJ1-1; 8 bases align to TRBD1. CDR3 length equals 16 residues. Trimming removed 5 bases from V and 1 base from J; junction bases left unmatched: 9. Germline V gives CDR1 SGHVS, CDR2 FNYEAQ. The CDR3 reads CASSPRQGHGNTEAFF. The CDR3 coding sequence is TGTGCCAGCAGCCCACGACAGGGGCACGGGAACACTGAAGCTTTCTTT.

The chain links TRBV21-1 to TRBJ2-1; the table names TRBD2, a call not compared with the DNA. TRBV21-1 is assigned pseudogene status. The CDR3 spans 16 residues. CDR3 coding DNA: TGTGCCAGCAGCGCAACCCGGGAGGGAGATACGAATGAGCAGTTCTTC. Translating gives CASSATREGDTNEQFF.

The V gene is TRBV18, the J gene TRBJ2-7; no clear D. The CDR3 length is 12 residues. V lost 5 bases and J lost 2, with 7 bases in between. Germline lookup yields CDR1 KGHSH and CDR2 LQKENI. The CDR3 sequence is CASSSRTYEQYF. In DNA form, the CDR3 reads TGTGCCAGCTCATCAAGAACCTACGAGCAGTACTTC.

The CDR3 is CASTGPDRERYTIYF. DNA of the CDR3: TGTGCCAGCACCGGACCCGACAGGGAGCGCTACACCATATATTTT. The chain recombines TRBV19 with TRBJ1-3; TRBD1 agrees at 7 bases. There are 15 residues in the CDR3. The germline V gene has CDR1 LNHDA and CDR2 SQIVND (reference sequence). V gave up 9 bases and J gave up 8 bases; unmatched junction bases: 16.

J is TRBJ2-7 and V is TRBV7-2; TRBD1 or TRBD2 may be the D gene (5 bases each). From germline, CDR1 is SGHTA and CDR2 FQGNSA. V gave up 1 base and J gave up 2 bases, with 12 bases separating them. This CDR3 comprises 15 residues. CDR3 loop: CASSLGVGPPYEQYF. CDR3 coding DNA: TGTGCCAGCAGCTTAGGGGTGGGACCCCCCTACGAGCAGTACTTC.

The J gene is TRBJ2-2, the V gene TRBV10-3; D is unclear. The ends were cut back, 1 base at V and 1 base at J, with 4 bases in the middle. This CDR3 comprises 14 residues. In germline, CDR1 is ENHRY, CDR2 SYGVKD. The CDR3 DNA follows: TGTGCCATCAGTGAGTTCGAGAACACCGGGGAGCTGTTTTTT. Residues: CAISEFENTGELFF.